Each of the 29 T cell receptor beta chains below was sequenced from the same sample in a study of cytomegalovirus exposure and HLA in healthy donors. PCR employed 60 Vbeta and 13 Jbeta primers. Measured with immunoSEQ multiplex PCR; TCRdb has only the in-frame clones, and not every one. The sample contains fewer than 150,000 clones, 70% to 80% of which appear only once. The sample comprised PBMCs. The receptors stem from a woman younger than 45 in good health and CMV-seropositive.

V and J are TRBV5-5 and TRBJ1-2, with a weak D call TRBD1 (5 bases). This CDR3 has 13 amino acids. Germline V gene lookup returns CDR1 SGHKS and CDR2 YYEKEE (reference sequence). The V end lost 0 bases, the J end lost 2 bases, and 5 bases lay between the germline ends. CDR3 protein: CASSLGGNYGYTF. The DNA for the CDR3 is TGTGCCAGCAGCTTGGGGGGCAACTATGGCTACACCTTC.

The chain recombines TRBV29-1 with TRBJ2-3; 7 nucleotides match TRBD2. The CDR3 runs 16 residues. In germline, CDR1 is SQVTM, CDR2 ANQGSEA. V shed 8 bases and J 0 bases; nucleotides not matched to a gene: 14. DNA for the CDR3: TGCAGCACGAGGGGCGGGAGCGGGCCCAGCACAGATACGCAGTATTTT. This translates into CSTRGGSGPSTDTQYF.

This clone has a single count. The chain links TRBV19 to TRBJ1-2; 7 nucleotides align to TRBD1. V shed 9 bases, J shed 6 bases, and the junction held 7 bases outside the gene matches. Germline CDR1 reads LNHDA; CDR2 reads SQIVND (reference sequence). The CDR3 runs 12 residues. CDR3: CASTTGSDGYTF. The CDR3 bases are TGTGCCAGCACGACAGGGAGCGATGGCTACACCTTC. Variable domain in full (rest from reference TRBV19 and TRBJ1-2): DGGITQSPKYLFRKEGQNVTLSCEQNLNHDAMYWYRQDPGQGLRLIYYSQIVNDFQKGDIAEGYSVSREKKESFPLTVTSAQKNPTAFYLCASTTGSDGYTFGSGTRLTVV.

This clone was recorded a few times. The V gene is TRBV4-2, the J gene TRBJ1-4, with 10 bases that match TRBD1. CDR1 is LGHNA and CDR2 is YNFKEQ in the germline V gene. There are 19 residues in the CDR3. The V and J ends lost 1 base and 6 bases, in that order; junction bases with no gene match: 14. Here the CDR3 DNA reads TGTGCCAGCAGCCAAGGGGGACAGGGGTTGGATTCAATGGATGAAAAACTGTTTTTT. Translating gives CASSQGGQGLDSMDEKLFF.

V and J are TRBV5-5 and TRBJ2-5, with D hard to call. Germline V gene sequence: CDR1 SGHKS, CDR2 YYEKEE (reference sequence). The CDR3 spans 13 residues. The ends were cut back, 0 bases at V and 5 bases at J, with 8 bases in the middle. The CDR3 here is CASSLGLRETQYF. CDR3 coding DNA: TGTGCCAGCAGCTTGGGACTCCGGGAGACCCAGTACTTC.

The chain carries TRBV7-3 and TRBJ2-3, with 11 positions matching TRBD2. V trimming: 2 bases; J trimming: 3 bases; junction bases outside the gene matches: 4. In germline, CDR1 is SGHTA, CDR2 FQGTGA. The CDR3 contains 16 residues. CDR3 sequence: CASSLGPSGRTDTQYF. The CDR3 DNA reads as TGTGCCAGCAGCTTAGGCCCTAGCGGGAGGACAGATACGCAGTATTTT. The complete variable domain, with remaining parts taken from reference TRBV7-3 and TRBJ2-3, reads GAGVSQTPSNKVTEKGKYVELRCDPISGHTALYWYRQSLGQGPEFLIYFQGTGAADDSGLPNDRFFAVRPEGSVSTLKIQRTERGDSAVYLCASSLGPSGRTDTQYFGPGTRLTVL.

This chain joins TRBV30 and TRBJ1-1, with TRBD1 identical over 7 bases. This CDR3 is built from 12 residues. V was pared by 2 bases and J by 5 bases, with 2 bases of the junction left unmatched. Germline-derived CDR1 and CDR2 are GTSNPN and SVGIG (reference sequence). CDR3: CAWSRGRTEAFF. The CDR3 DNA sequence: TGTGCCTGGAGTAGGGGGCGAACTGAAGCTTTCTTT.

V and J are TRBV10-3 and TRBJ2-3; D perhaps matches TRBD2 (5 bases). The CDR3 covers 17 residues. Germline assignment: CDR1 ENHRY and CDR2 SYGVKD. V was pared by 2 bases and J by 2 bases, with 17 bases between. CDR3 DNA sequence: TGTGCCATCAGTGAGCGGCCAGCGGAGATACACACAGATACGCAGTATTTT. It is translated as CAISERPAEIHTDTQYF.

The rearrangement uses TRBV10-3 and TRBJ1-2, with 10 bases fitting TRBD1. J was trimmed by 5 bases and V by 6 bases; bases with no gene match: 12. There are 16 residues in the CDR3. Germline V gene sequence: CDR1 ENHRY, CDR2 SYGVKD. CDR3 sequence: CAISPDRGETIYGYTF. DNA of the CDR3: TGTGCCATCAGCCCGGACAGGGGGGAAACCATTTATGGCTACACCTTC.

This clone was seen more than once but under ten times. The rearrangement joins TRBV14 to TRBJ1-1; D possibly corresponds to TRBD1 (6 bases). Trimming pared 7 bases from V and 4 bases from J, leaving 19 bases between. CDR3 length equals 15 residues. The germline CDR1 and CDR2 sequences are SGHDN and FVKESK. The CDR3 sequence is CASTPRLGAGTEAFF. The CDR3 nucleotides read TGTGCCAGCACCCCCAGGTTGGGGGCCGGCACTGAAGCTTTCTTT. Combining the CDR3 with reference TRBV14 and TRBJ1-1 gives the whole variable domain EAGVTQFPSHSVIEKGQTVTLRCDPISGHDNLYWYRRVMGKEIKFLLHFVKESKQDESGMPNNRFLAERTGGTYSTLKVQPAELEDSGVYFCASTPRLGAGTEAFFGQGTRLTVV.

The chain joins TRBV27 to TRBJ1-4, with D perhaps matching TRBD1 (5 bases). This CDR3 has 12 residues. CDR1 and CDR2 (germline): MNHEY, SMNVEV (reference sequence). The ends were cut back, 8 bases at V and 12 bases at J, with 16 bases in the middle. The CDR3: CASQRDSGELFF. For the CDR3, the DNA is TGTGCCAGCCAACGGGACTCGGGAGAACTGTTTTTT.

This chain joins TRBV29-1 and TRBJ1-4; TRBD1 matches at 8 bases. Germline V gene sequence: CDR1 SQVTM, CDR2 ANQGSEA. The CDR3 is 13 amino acids. Unmatched junction bases numbered 3, after V lost 6 bases and J lost 3 bases. The CDR3 DNA reads TGCAGCGTCCAGACAGGGGCTAATGAAAAACTGTTTTTT. Protein sequence: CSVQTGANEKLFF.

The rearrangement joins TRBV4-1 to TRBJ1-2; 7 bases line up with TRBD1. V lost 3 bases to trimming and J lost 2 bases; unmatched junction nucleotides: 6. Germline CDR1 reads MGHRA; CDR2 reads YSYEKL. CDR3 length: 15 residues. The CDR3 here is CASSQPGQTNYGYTF. The CDR3 DNA reads TGCGCCAGCAGCCAGCCGGGACAGACAAACTATGGCTACACCTTC.

The chain uses TRBV14 and TRBJ1-1; D is possibly TRBD1 (5 bases). V was pared by 4 bases and J by 5 bases, with 14 bases between. This CDR3 has 14 amino acids. Germline CDR1 reads SGHDN; CDR2 reads FVKESK. Here the CDR3 DNA reads TGTGCCAGCAGCCGCTCCTCCCGGGGGACTGAAGCTTTCTTT. Its protein product is CASSRSSRGTEAFF. Based on the CDR3 plus reference TRBV14 and TRBJ1-1, the full variable domain is EAGVTQFPSHSVIEKGQTVTLRCDPISGHDNLYWYRRVMGKEIKFLLHFVKESKQDESGMPNNRFLAERTGGTYSTLKVQPAELEDSGVYFCASSRSSRGTEAFFGQGTRLTVV.

The chain combines TRBV30 with TRBJ1-2; TRBD1 matches at 7 bases. V trimming: 5 bases; J trimming: 5 bases; junction bases outside the gene matches: 8. Per germline, CDR1 GTSNPN and CDR2 SVGIG (reference sequence). The CDR3 sequence is 13 residues long. The CDR3 spells CAWRHPGQYGYTF. CDR3 sequence (DNA): TGTGCCTGGCGCCACCCGGGACAGTATGGCTACACCTTC. The full variable domain, with the rest looked up from reference TRBV30 and TRBJ1-2, is SQTIHQWPATLVQPVGSPLSLECTVEGTSNPNLYWYRQAAGRGLQLLFYSVGIGQISSEVPQNLSASRPQDRQFILSSKKLLLSDSGFYLCAWRHPGQYGYTFGSGTRLTVV.

The table lists this clone with a few counts. The V call is TRBV12-2, the J call TRBJ2-7; the table's D call TRBD1 went unverified against the DNA. TRBV12-2 is an annotated pseudogene. The CDR3 length is 17 residues. The CDR3 coding sequence is TGTGCAAGTCGCCCCCTCGTCGCGGCAGGGAAAACCTACGAGCAGTACTTC. It specifies CASRPLVAAGKTYEQYF.

The J gene is TRBJ1-2, the V gene TRBV5-1, with 12 bases lining up with TRBD1. V shed 3 bases, J shed 7 bases, and the junction held 4 bases outside the gene matches. Germline CDR1 and CDR2: SGHRS and YFSETQ. This CDR3 region has 14 residues. The CDR3 reads CASSSGQGATGYTF. In DNA, the CDR3 is TGCGCCAGCAGCTCGGGACAGGGGGCCACTGGCTACACCTTC.

The V gene is TRBV18, the J gene TRBJ2-1; maybe TRBD2 (6 bases). The CDR3 sequence is 13 residues long. In germline, CDR1 is KGHSH, CDR2 LQKENI. V lost 1 base and J 5 bases, leaving 6 bases between the germline ends. The CDR3 spells CASSPLADNEQFF. The CDR3, as DNA: TGTGCCAGCTCACCACTAGCGGACAATGAGCAGTTCTTC.

This chain uses TRBV11-3 with TRBJ2-7; D is perhaps TRBD1 (6 bases). Germline lookup yields CDR1 SGHNT and CDR2 YENEEA. The CDR3 runs to 13 residues. V was cut by 8 bases and J by 6 bases, with 17 bases left in between. CDR3 in amino acids: CASDDRTSSEQYF. The DNA of the CDR3 is TGTGCCAGCGACGACAGGACGAGTTCCGAGCAGTACTTC.

This clone was counted many times. The rearrangement joins TRBV10-1 to TRBJ2-7; 9 bases line up with TRBD1. V shed 5 bases, J shed 3 bases, and the junction held 2 bases outside the gene matches. The CDR3 runs 13 residues. CDR1 and CDR2 (germline): WNHNN, SYGVQD (reference sequence). This CDR3 reads CASSSGQGYEQYF. CDR3 DNA: TGCGCCAGCAGTTCGGGACAGGGCTACGAGCAGTACTTC.

The chain recombines TRBV6-1 with TRBJ2-7; 11 bases match TRBD2. Trimming removed 6 bases from V and 3 bases from J; junction bases left unmatched: 4. The CDR3 totals 14 residues. The germline CDR1 and CDR2 sequences are MNHNS and SASEGT. Written as DNA, the CDR3 is TGTGCCAGCAGAGCACTAGCGGGGGTCTACGAGCAGTACTTC. Amino acid sequence: CASRALAGVYEQYF.

The chain carries TRBV30 and TRBJ2-3; D unclear. Germline V gene sequence: CDR1 GTSNPN, CDR2 SVGIG (reference sequence). This CDR3 has 14 residues. Trimming left V 3 bases short and J 0 bases short, with 10 bases between. The CDR3 nucleotides are TGTGCCTGGAGCAAGGCGGCTAGCACAGATACGCAGTATTTT. Protein sequence: CAWSKAASTDTQYF.

The rearrangement joins TRBV6-5 to TRBJ1-1; 7 bases map to TRBD1. The V segment lost 7 bases and the J segment 4 bases; nucleotides outside the gene matches: 6. The CDR3 loop spans 13 amino acids. Germline V lookup: CDR1 MNHEY, CDR2 SVGAGI. The chain's CDR3 is CASINDRATEAFF. The CDR3 coding sequence is TGTGCCAGCATTAACGACAGGGCCACTGAAGCTTTCTTT.

The chain links TRBV9 to TRBJ1-2; 9 bases fit TRBD1. In germline, CDR1 is SGDLS, CDR2 YYNGEE. The CDR3 is 14 amino acids. Trimming at V came to 4 bases and at J to 2 bases, leaving 3 bases not matched to a gene. The CDR3 is CASSPGQGNYGYTF. CDR3 DNA: TGTGCCAGCAGCCCAGGACAGGGGAACTATGGCTACACCTTC.

This clone was observed a handful of times. The chain combines TRBV19 with TRBJ1-5, with 8 bases matching TRBD1. The V segment lost 8 bases and the J segment 0 bases; nucleotides outside the gene matches: 9. The CDR3 consists of 16 residues. Germline V gives CDR1 LNHDA, CDR2 SQIVND (reference sequence). CDR3 nucleotide sequence: TGTGCCAGTCGCACAGGGGGGTCTAATAGCAATCAGCCCCAGCATTTT. Residues: CASRTGGSNSNQPQHF.

There are a few counts of this clone. The chain joins TRBV6-1 to TRBJ2-1; 8 bases fit TRBD1. The CDR3 is 15 amino acids. The V and J ends lost 8 bases and 4 bases, in that order; junction bases with no gene match: 10. Germline-derived CDR1 and CDR2 are MNHNS and SASEGT. The CDR3 DNA reads as TGTGCCAGCGGGGATCCAGGGGGCCGATACAATGAGCAGTTCTTC. Translated: CASGDPGGRYNEQFF.

This chain's CDR3 is CATSRDDARDYEQYF. In nucleotides, the CDR3 is TGTGCCACCAGCAGAGATGACGCCAGGGACTACGAGCAGTACTTC. The chain has TRBV15 and TRBJ2-7, with D maybe TRBD1 (5 bases). The germline V gene has CDR1 LNHNV and CDR2 YYDKDF (reference sequence). Trimming removed 0 bases at V and 3 bases at J, with 12 bases between. The CDR3 loop spans 15 amino acids. Full variable domain (remainder filled in from reference TRBV15 and TRBJ2-7): DAMVIQNPRYQVTQFGKPVTLSCSQTLNHNVMYWYQQKSSQAPKLLFHYYDKDFNNEADTPDNFQSRRPNTSFCFLDIRSPGLGDTAMYLCATSRDDARDYEQYFGPGTRLTVT.

V is TRBV6-1 and J is TRBJ1-5; D is ambiguous. V was cut by 2 bases and J by 3 bases, with 11 bases left in between. Germline V lookup: CDR1 MNHNS, CDR2 SASEGT. This CDR3 is built from 15 residues. CDR3 sequence reads: CASSELSGNNQPQHF. The CDR3 DNA is TGTGCCAGCAGTGAATTGTCAGGAAACAATCAGCCCCAGCATTTT.

The chain links TRBV10-3 to TRBJ1-2, with TRBD1 matching over 10 bases. Trimming cost V 1 base and J 4 bases; bases outside gene matches: 6. This CDR3 spans 16 amino acids. The germline V gene has CDR1 ENHRY and CDR2 SYGVKD. The CDR3 nucleotides are TGTGCCATCAGTGAGTTCATCGGACAGGGGGGCTATGGCTACACCTTC. As protein: CAISEFIGQGGYGYTF.